This T cell receptor (beta chain) derives from a study of blood T cells in healthy people across ages. Findings and limits, study-wide: Compared with aged donors, long-lived donors showed fewer expanded clones, suggesting selection.

As for this clonotype: The antigen is undetermined.

Combining a sample-barcoded 5' primer with a J-beta primer mix, a second PCR ran for about 7 to 11 cycles. With 12 random nucleotides, a template-switch adaptor tagged each individual cDNA molecule. A single record per CDR3 protein comes from TCRdb applying MiXCR to the 5' RACE reads. Here the sample spans some 1,800,000 distinct CDR3 sequences, roughly two fifths being singletons. Donation came from healthy Caucasian individuals in Russia who were aged about 6 to 95. The authors drew about 9.5 milliliters of peripheral blood from each donor. The CDR3 runs to 14 residues. Between the trimmed V and J ends, which lost 1 base and 5 bases, there was a span of 10 bases.

The sequence came from a human donor in good health. The specimen sequenced was blood. The rearrangement uses TRBV12-3 or TRBV12-4 and TRBJ2-3, with D possibly TRBD2 on 5 matching bases. Written as DNA, the CDR3 is TGTGCCAGCAGTTTAGTCTACCGGGAAGATACGCAGTATTTT. Translating gives CASSLVYREDTQYF.